Ten or more counts support the clone carrying this T cell receptor beta chain. V trimming: 1 base; J trimming: 9 bases; junction bases outside the gene matches: 18. The CDR3 consists of 17 residues. Germline CDR1 and CDR2: SGHTA and FQGNSA. The sample originates from a study of early T cells in non-severe SARS-CoV-2 infection. Study background: Sequencing was performed on bulk RNA from unsorted whole blood, leaving chains unpaired.

MiXCR was run by TCRdb on the 5' RACE reads, yielding one entry per CDR3 protein. The sample has 68,000 or so distinct CDR3 sequences; over 10% are singletons. Sequencing was done on a sample of whole blood. The gene calls are TRBV7-2 and TRBJ2-7, with 7 bases lining up with TRBD2. This clonotype originated in an adult who was a healthcare worker with PCR-confirmed SARS-CoV-2 infection or an uninfected control (not recorded which). The CDR3 spells CASSLELGGTTPSRQYF. CDR3 sequence (DNA): TGTGCCAGCAGCTTAGAATTAGGCGGGACTACCCCCAGCCGGCAGTACTTC.